This T cell receptor beta chain was recorded in a study of T-cell memory formation after mild COVID-19 (dated by TCRdb to about 2021). With regard to the full study: TCR sequence clusters from the two donors were largely donor specific. Two young, previously healthy adult volunteers made up the cohort, one male and one female. Longitudinal TCRalpha and TCRbeta repertoire sequencing tracked T-cell clones expanding and contracting after mild COVID-19 in a couple of donors.

Overall results and qualifications from the work: Contracting CD4+ clones turned up mainly in the CM and EM memory subsets, whereas EMRA was where CD8+ clones were enriched. SARS-CoV-2 specificity was not confirmed for the second-wave clones peaking on day 37. Some responding clones were found in pre-infection memory, which suggests that pre-existing cross-reactive memory T cells took part in the SARS-CoV-2 response. Only two mild cases were covered in the study, and larger cohorts including severe cases with pre-infection samples were considered necessary. Clones contracting from day 15 to 85 had balanced CD4/CD8 phenotypes, while a second wave expanding from day 15 to 37 was biased towards CD4+.

This clonotype was counted between two and nine times. Its antigen is still unknown. Base qualities were left out, and no much larger clone turns up one base away. The run used an Illumina NovaSeq 6000. cDNA libraries for TCRalpha and TCRbeta were prepared by 5'RACE using constant-segment primers, with sample barcodes and unique molecular identifiers added. RNA was extracted from every sample with Trizol reagent. Libraries were amplified in two PCR steps, with a second sample barcode and Illumina TruSeq adapters added in the second step. Sequencing of the libraries was done on an Illumina NovaSeq, producing 2 x 150 bp paired-end reads. The published analysis was carried out like this. With migec v1.2.7, reads were demultiplexed and then collapsed into UMI-guided consensus sequences. Using mixcr v2.1.11, UMI consensuses were aligned to TRA and TRB V and J templates and then assembled into clonotypes. Clonotypes were classified as expanded or contracted when called significant by both edgeR and NoisET, with noise models trained on biological replicates. For edgeR calls, a false discovery rate-adjusted p below 0.01 and a log2 fold-change threshold of 1 were applied. As an exploratory analysis of dynamics, PCA with hierarchical clustering was applied to max-normalized trajectories of the 1000 most abundant clonotypes. The CD4 or CD8 phenotype of responding clones was assigned using the separately sequenced CD4+ and CD8+ repertoires. In-frame beta chains were kept once TCRdb had trimmed the public reads at Q25 with fastp and called clones with MiXCR. Each CDR3 protein gets just one entry, which takes the most common genes and DNA from the rows behind it. None of the V and J calls come from the authors' own analysis; TCRdb made them. This sample has approximately 65,000 distinct CDR3 sequences in its table, and 16% of those were observed once. Roughly 30% of the sample is held by the ten biggest clonotypes.

PBMCs were isolated by Ficoll-Paque density gradient centrifugation. Based on the germline V gene, the CDR1 and CDR2 sequences are SNHLY and FYNNEI. After removal of 3 bases from V and 3 bases from J, the junction retains 13 bases not matched to a gene. The CDR3 numbers 18 residues from cysteine through phenylalanine. CDR3 DNA is the only sequence kept; it has 54 bases, read in frame from the first base. Sequencing was performed on PBMCs or a T cell subset sorted from them (not recorded which). The V and J segments used are TRBV2 and TRBJ2-3; 9 junctional bases match TRBD1. The source is an adult woman who had mild COVID-19 (a few samples of this study predate the infection). The sample titles of this study are shuffled in the database, so cell type and time point are left out; the donor was told from shared clones. The bases are TGTGCCAGCAGTGACCCGTCGGGGACAGGGAAGGGGACAGATACGCAGTATTTT. Translated, it gives CASSDPSGTGKGTDTQYF.